One sample yielded the 17 T cell receptor beta chains listed below, sequenced in a study of tumor-infiltrating lymphocytes in primary liver carcinoma. Out of unsorted whole blood came the blood RNA, and germline DNA was extracted as well. The researchers produced TCR beta cDNA from approximately 0.45 ug total RNA with a constant-region primer. Construction of TCR beta libraries relied on three successive nested multiplex PCR rounds employing slightly modified ARM-PCR. Amplification in the first two PCR rounds was performed using TRBV1-TRBV30 forward primers and a C-beta reverse primer for roughly 9 cycles each. Each CDR3 protein is one row after TCRdb ran MiXCR on the multiplex PCR reads. The data show fewer than 350,000 distinct CDR3 sequences, around three fifths seen once. The sequencing input was peripheral blood. The receptors here all came from a man aged 35 to 55 with primary liver carcinoma and hepatitis B virus infection.

With respect to this clonotype: A much larger clone lies a single base off, so this may be a read error. The chain uses TRBV6-5 and TRBJ1-3; D is perhaps TRBD1 (6 bases). CDR3 length: 17 residues. Germline loops: CDR1 MNHEY, CDR2 SVGAGI. CDR3 nucleotides: TGTGCCATCAGTTACGACCCGTCAGGGGCCTCTGGAAACACCATATATTTT. Its translation is CAISYDPSGASGNTIYF.

This clonotype was seen a single time. One end of the junction varies from germline; a read error may be responsible. The chain has TRBV12-3 or TRBV12-4 and TRBJ2-7, with TRBD2 matching over 13 bases. This CDR3 comprises 16 residues. CDR3 in DNA: TGTACCAGCAGTGGGACTAGCGGGGATAATTCCTACGAGCAGTACTTC. Protein product: CTSSGTSGDNSYEQYF.

This clonotype was seen a single time. The junction shows a germline mismatch at one end, possibly a read error. The chain uses TRBV11-2 and TRBJ2-7, with D perhaps matching TRBD2 (5 bases). Germline V gives CDR1 SGHAT, CDR2 FQNNGV. The CDR3 loop spans 15 amino acids. The DNA of the CDR3 is TGTGCCAGCAGCTATCCTGGAGGAACCTCCTACGAGCAATACTTC. This codes for CASSYPGGTSYEQYF.

Concerning this clonotype itself: An end of the junction differs from the germline gene, which may be a read error. The chain employs TRBV5-4 and TRBJ1-1; TRBD1 matches 7 bases. This CDR3 contains 13 residues. The germline V gene encodes CDR1 SGHNT and CDR2 YYREEE (reference sequence). The CDR3 is CASLIQGFTEAIF. Written as DNA, the CDR3 is TGTGCCAGCCTAATACAGGGGTTCACTGAAGCTATCTTT.

As to this clonotype: Likely a read error: the CDR3 ends without its conserved phenylalanine or tryptophan. The chain combines TRBV5-1 with TRBJ2-1; D not certain. This CDR3 region has 15 residues. Germline-derived CDR1 and CDR2 are SGHRS and YFSETQ. The chain's CDR3 is CPSSSLPGLRDEQFL. For the CDR3, the DNA is TGCCCCAGCAGTTCCTTGCCGGGCCTAAGGGATGAGCAGTTCCTC.

The chain carries TRBV28 and TRBJ2-7; D is ambiguous. The length of the CDR3 is 12 residues. Germline V gives CDR1 MDHEN, CDR2 SYDVKM. The V and J ends lost 10 bases and 0 bases respectively, with 10 bases between them. The CDR3 sequence: CATLPSSYEQYF. The DNA for the CDR3 is TGTGCCACCCTACCGAGCTCCTACGAGCAGTACTTC.

On this clonotype itself: With a much larger clone just one base away, this may be a read error. The V and J genes are TRBV12-3 or TRBV12-4 and TRBJ2-7; 7 nucleotides agree with TRBD1. With V trimmed by 5 bases and J by 2 bases, 6 bases remained unmatched. The CDR3 totals 14 residues. CDR3 in amino acids: CASSPGGSTYEQYF. The CDR3 DNA follows: TGTGCCAGCAGTCCAGGGGGTAGTACCTACGAGCAGTACTTC.

For this clonotype: One end of the junction varies from germline; a read error may be responsible. The rearrangement uses TRBV5-6 and TRBJ2-1; 7 bases agree with TRBD2. CDR3 length: 16 residues. The V gene's germline CDR1 is SGHDT and CDR2 YYEEEE. CDR3 sequence reads: CASSGRDDSGFNEHFF. CDR3 coding DNA: TGTGCCAGCAGCGGGAGGGACGACTCGGGTTTCAATGAGCATTTCTTC.

The chain links TRBV2 to TRBJ1-5; TRBD1 agrees at 7 bases. The CDR3 length is 17 residues. Germline trimming cut 4 bases from V and 6 bases from J; bases unmatched to any gene: 15. CDR1 is SNHLY, CDR2 FYNNEI, per germline. DNA for the CDR3: TGTGCCAGCAGTGTGGCCCCGGGACAGAGGTTAAGTCAGCCCCAGCATTTT. Translation gives CASSVAPGQRLSQPQHF.

This clonotype occurred once. The chain couples TRBV11-2 to TRBJ2-3; the D is unclear. The CDR3 runs to 15 residues. Germline V gene data show CDR1 as SGHAT and CDR2 as FQNNGV. V was cut by 1 base and J by 1 base, with 9 bases left in between. CDR3 sequence reads: CASSLGAHGTDTQYF. In nucleotides, the CDR3 is TGTGCCAGCAGCTTAGGAGCACATGGCACAGATACGCAGTATTTT.

This clonotype was observed at least ten times. V gene TRBV4-1 combines with J gene TRBJ2-3; possibly TRBD1 for D (6 bases). Germline CDR1 is MGHRA and CDR2 is YSYEKL. V shed 7 bases and J shed 2 bases, with 16 bases lying between them. The length of the CDR3 is 15 residues. The CDR3 DNA reads TGCGCCAGCAAGCTTTGGAACAGGGACACAGATACGCAGTATTTT. Protein product: CASKLWNRDTDTQYF.

As regards this clonotype: Being one base from a much bigger clone, this may be a read error. The chain employs TRBV12-3 or TRBV12-4 and TRBJ2-5; the D is unclear. The CDR3 length is 12 residues. The CDR3: CASSSYQETQHF. CDR3 nucleotide sequence: TGTGCCAGCAGTTCCTACCAGGAGACCCAGCACTTC.

At least ten counts were recorded for this clonotype. The DNA of the CDR3 is TGCGCCAGCAGTGAGCCTACGCTAGCGGGATTCGCCTACAATGAGCAGTTCTTC. It encodes CASSEPTLAGFAYNEQFF. V and J are TRBV10-2 and TRBJ2-1, with TRBD2 matching 9 bases. The V segment lost 2 bases and the J segment 2 bases; nucleotides outside the gene matches: 10. CDR3 size: 18 residues. Germline CDR1 WSHSY, CDR2 SAAADI.

A note on this clonotype: Germline is not matched at one junction end, which may reflect a read error. The chain has TRBV11-2 and TRBJ2-1; tentatively, D is TRBD1 (6 bases). Germline V gene data show CDR1 as SGHAT and CDR2 as FQNNGV. The CDR3 is 16 residues long. The CDR3 protein is CPSSLRGGNGVGEQLF. CDR3 in DNA: TGTCCCAGCAGCCTCAGGGGCGGCAATGGTGTTGGTGAGCAGCTCTTC.

This clonotype appeared once. The rearrangement joins TRBV11-1 to TRBJ2-7, with TRBD1 as a possible D gene (6 bases). The length of the CDR3 is 14 residues. V lost 3 bases, J lost 6 bases, and 15 bases lay in between. CDR1 and CDR2 (germline): SGHAT, FQDESV (reference sequence). The CDR3: CASSFSTGFVEQYF. CDR3 coding DNA: TGTGCCAGCAGCTTCTCGACAGGCTTTGTCGAGCAGTACTTC.

Worth noting for this clonotype: A much larger clone differs from this one at a single base, so this may be a read error. This rearrangement joins TRBV7-8 to TRBJ2-1; 9 nucleotides line up with TRBD2. The CDR3 spans 14 residues. Looked up from germline, CDR1 is SGHVS and CDR2 is FQNEAQ. CDR3 residues: CVSSRRLADNEQFF. For the CDR3, the DNA is TGTGTCAGCAGCAGGCGACTAGCGGACAATGAGCAGTTCTTC.

Regarding this clonotype: This may arise from a read error, as a much more abundant clone is one base away. The CDR3 loop reads CASSLRGLLTNKQYF. CDR3 coding DNA: TGCGCCAGCAGCCTCAGGGGCCTACTGACGAATAAGCAGTATTTT. This rearrangement joins TRBV4-1 to TRBJ2-3; possible D gene TRBD1, 6 bases. Trimming left V 4 bases short and J 11 bases short, with 22 bases between. CDR1 is MGHRA and CDR2 is YSYEKL in the germline V gene. The length of the CDR3 is 15 residues.